Sequencing of this T cell receptor beta chain was carried out in a study of tumor-infiltrating lymphocytes in localized non-small cell lung cancer. Whole-study findings and limits: Technical variation could not be separated from intratumor heterogeneity here. Immunotypes IM1 and IM2 had similar TCR-derived T-cell fractions.

As regards this clone: Its antigen remains unidentified.

The CDR3 sequence is 16 residues long. V lost 0 bases and J lost 7; bases outside the gene matches: 4. Per germline, CDR1 LGHNA and CDR2 YNFKEQ. Here immunoSEQ multiplex PCR was the method, and the copy in TCRdb shows in-frame clones only, minus some. The sample holds around 7,200 clones, about 65% seen once. The sample consisted of lung tumor tissue. This TCR came from a human donor with non-small cell lung cancer. V is TRBV4-2 and J is TRBJ1-6; 9 bases match TRBD1. The CDR3 region has the DNA TGTGCCAGCAGCCAAGAAACCGGGACAGGGAATTCACCCCTCCACTTT. Protein sequence: CASSQETGTGNSPLHF.